This is a list of T cell receptor beta chains from one sample in a study of OX40 agonist ivuxolimab in advanced cancers. Measured with immunoSEQ multiplex PCR; TCRdb has only the in-frame clones, and not every one. The table lists some 16,000 clones, more than 65% of them singletons. This sample comprised CD4+ or CD8+ T cells sorted from blood, obtained in a trial of the OX40 agonist ivuxolimab. These receptors were taken from an adult with an advanced solid tumor such as melanoma, head and neck, liver or kidney cancer. Each CDR3 is given with its conserved first and last residue. A D gene is named only where the DNA matches it firmly. Size values are once, few and many counts, or a class for expanded clones, and some rows have none.

d_call: -
clone_size: -
v_call: TRBV2
j_call: TRBJ1-1
cdr3_length: 15
cdr3_aa: CASTGVTGGVQEAFF
cdr3_nt: TGTGCCAGCACGGGCGTCACTGGGGGGGTCCAAGAAGCTTTCTTT

d_call: -
clone_size: -
v_call: TRBV6-1
j_call: TRBJ2-3
cdr3_length: 14
cdr3_aa: CASNRDISTDTQYF
cdr3_nt: TGTGCCAGCAACAGGGACATCAGCACAGATACGCAGTATTTT

d_call: -
clone_size: -
v_call: TRBV6-5
j_call: TRBJ2-7
cdr3_length: 14
cdr3_aa: CASSYWDGGYEQYF
cdr3_nt: TGTGCCAGCAGTTACTGGGATGGAGGGTACGAGCAGTACTTC

d_call: TRBD2
clone_size: -
v_call: TRBV6-1
j_call: TRBJ2-3
cdr3_length: 17
cdr3_aa: CASSEPPGSGRSDTQYF
cdr3_nt: TGTGCCAGCAGTGAACCCCCGGGAAGCGGGAGATCGGATACGCAGTATTTT

d_call: TRBD2
clone_size: -
v_call: TRBV15
j_call: TRBJ2-7
cdr3_length: 14
cdr3_aa: CATSPQGLVYEQYF
cdr3_nt: TGTGCCACCAGCCCCCAAGGACTAGTCTACGAGCAGTACTTC

d_call: -
clone_size: -
v_call: TRBV4-1
j_call: TRBJ2-5
cdr3_length: 14
cdr3_aa: CASSLRADQETQYF
cdr3_nt: TGCGCCAGCAGCCTCCGAGCGGATCAAGAGACCCAGTACTTC

d_call: TRBD2
clone_size: -
v_call: TRBV7-6
j_call: TRBJ2-2
cdr3_length: 16
cdr3_aa: CASRGGLAGNTGELFF
cdr3_nt: TGTGCCAGCCGGGGGGGGCTAGCGGGGAACACCGGGGAGCTGTTTTTT

d_call: -
clone_size: -
v_call: TRBV5-1
j_call: TRBJ1-1
cdr3_length: 15
cdr3_aa: CASSDPGRGNTEAFF
cdr3_nt: TGCGCCAGCAGCGACCCGGGAAGGGGGAACACTGAAGCTTTCTTT

d_call: -
clone_size: -
v_call: TRBV19
j_call: TRBJ1-4
cdr3_length: 13
cdr3_aa: CATWDNGNEKLFF
cdr3_nt: TGTGCCACCTGGGACAACGGAAATGAAAAACTGTTTTTT

d_call: -
clone_size: -
v_call: TRBV12-2
j_call: TRBJ1-2
cdr3_length: 16
cdr3_aa: CASRSPAPRKTYGYTF
cdr3_nt: TGTGCAAGTCGCAGTCCTGCTCCACGAAAGACCTATGGCTACACCTTC

d_call: -
clone_size: -
v_call: TRBV11-3
j_call: TRBJ1-2
cdr3_length: 15
cdr3_aa: CASSHTLEGTYGYTF
cdr3_nt: TGTGCCAGCAGCCATACTCTTGAGGGGACCTATGGCTACACCTTC

d_call: TRBD2
clone_size: few
v_call: TRBV6-1
j_call: TRBJ2-7
cdr3_length: 17
cdr3_aa: CASSEAPGGGREYEQYF
cdr3_nt: TGTGCCAGCAGTGAAGCGCCCGGAGGCGGGAGGGAATACGAGCAGTACTTC

d_call: -
clone_size: once
v_call: TRBV5-4
j_call: TRBJ2-5
cdr3_length: 14
cdr3_aa: CASSPTGSGETQYF
cdr3_nt: TGTGCCAGCAGCCCCACCGGGTCCGGGGAGACCCAGTACTTC

d_call: -
clone_size: few
v_call: TRBV27
j_call: TRBJ1-4
cdr3_length: 13
cdr3_aa: CASSFYPNEKLFF
cdr3_nt: TGTGCCAGCAGTTTCTACCCTAATGAAAAACTGTTTTTT

d_call: -
clone_size: -
v_call: TRBV6-5
j_call: TRBJ1-3
cdr3_length: 14
cdr3_aa: CASSYGVSGNTIYF
cdr3_nt: TGTGCCAGCAGTTACGGTGTTTCTGGAAACACCATATATTTT

d_call: -
clone_size: -
v_call: TRBV19
j_call: TRBJ1-1
cdr3_length: 13
cdr3_aa: CASSEGVNTEAFF
cdr3_nt: TGTGCCAGTAGTGAGGGGGTGAACACTGAAGCTTTCTTT

d_call: -
clone_size: -
v_call: TRBV5-5
j_call: TRBJ2-7
cdr3_length: 13
cdr3_aa: CASSLGINYEQYF
cdr3_nt: TGTGCCAGCAGCCTAGGGATCAACTACGAGCAGTACTTC

d_call: -
clone_size: -
v_call: TRBV7-9
j_call: TRBJ1-1
cdr3_length: 14
cdr3_aa: CASSLRDSNTEAFF
cdr3_nt: TGTGCCAGCAGCTTGAGAGACAGTAACACTGAAGCTTTCTTT

d_call: TRBD2
clone_size: few
v_call: TRBV13
j_call: TRBJ2-7
cdr3_length: 15
cdr3_aa: CASSLAASGVYEQYF
cdr3_nt: TGTGCCAGCAGCTTAGCCGCTAGCGGAGTGTACGAGCAGTACTTC

d_call: TRBD2
clone_size: once
v_call: TRBV6-1
j_call: TRBJ2-7
cdr3_length: 15
cdr3_aa: CASRDVFREGYEQYF
cdr3_nt: TGTGCCAGCAGAGACGTCTTCCGGGAGGGTTACGAGCAGTACTTC

d_call: -
clone_size: -
v_call: TRBV11-1
j_call: TRBJ1-1
cdr3_length: 14
cdr3_aa: CASSPWGNRDEAFF
cdr3_nt: TGTGCCAGCAGCCCGTGGGGGAATCGGGATGAAGCTTTCTTT

d_call: TRBD2
clone_size: -
v_call: TRBV2
j_call: TRBJ2-7
cdr3_length: 17
cdr3_aa: CASSEAPRLAYTYEQYF
cdr3_nt: TGTGCCAGCAGTGAAGCTCCTAGACTAGCTTATACCTACGAGCAGTACTTC

d_call: -
clone_size: -
v_call: TRBV4-1
j_call: TRBJ2-1
cdr3_length: 16
cdr3_aa: CASSQGVTGSYNEQFF
cdr3_nt: TGCGCCAGCAGCCAAGGGGTAACGGGCTCCTACAATGAGCAGTTCTTC

d_call: -
clone_size: once
v_call: TRBV5-5
j_call: TRBJ1-5
cdr3_length: 14
cdr3_aa: CASSPGYSNQPQHF
cdr3_nt: TGTGCCAGCAGTCCGGGGTATAGCAATCAGCCCCAGCATTTT

d_call: -
clone_size: -
v_call: TRBV11-2
j_call: TRBJ2-1
cdr3_length: 12
cdr3_aa: CASSSGLNEQFF
cdr3_nt: TGTGCCAGCAGCTCAGGGTTGAATGAGCAGTTCTTC

d_call: -
clone_size: once
v_call: TRBV7-2
j_call: TRBJ2-7
cdr3_length: 16
cdr3_aa: CASSFSVATGWDEQYF
cdr3_nt: TGTGCCAGCAGCTTCTCCGTGGCCACAGGTTGGGACGAGCAGTACTTC

d_call: -
clone_size: -
v_call: TRBV27
j_call: TRBJ2-1
cdr3_length: 14
cdr3_aa: CASSLSGAPNEQFF
cdr3_nt: TGTGCCAGCAGTTTATCAGGGGCACCTAATGAGCAGTTCTTC

d_call: -
clone_size: once
v_call: TRBV21-1
j_call: TRBJ1-1
cdr3_length: 14
cdr3_aa: CASSKRGQNTEAFF
cdr3_nt: TGTGCCAGCAGCAAACGGGGGCAGAACACTGAAGCTTTCTTT

d_call: TRBD1
clone_size: -
v_call: TRBV15
j_call: TRBJ2-7
cdr3_length: 14
cdr3_aa: CATSSVDRGNEQYF
cdr3_nt: TGTGCCACCAGCAGTGTGGACAGGGGAAACGAGCAGTACTTC

d_call: -
clone_size: -
v_call: TRBV9
j_call: TRBJ1-1
cdr3_length: 13
cdr3_aa: CASSVATGAEAFF
cdr3_nt: TGTGCCAGCAGCGTAGCTACAGGAGCTGAAGCTTTCTTT

d_call: -
clone_size: -
v_call: TRBV5-1
j_call: TRBJ2-3
cdr3_length: 16
cdr3_aa: CASSLMGGRGTDTQYF
cdr3_nt: TGCGCCAGCAGCTTGATGGGGGGTAGAGGCACAGATACGCAGTATTTT

d_call: TRBD2
clone_size: -
v_call: TRBV5-6
j_call: TRBJ2-2
cdr3_length: 15
cdr3_aa: CASSLGLAGSGELFF
cdr3_nt: TGTGCCAGCAGCTTGGGACTAGCGGGTTCGGGGGAGCTGTTTTTT

d_call: -
clone_size: once
v_call: TRBV6-6
j_call: TRBJ2-1
cdr3_length: 11
cdr3_aa: CASTNSLGCFF
cdr3_nt: TGTGCCAGCACCAACAGCCTGGGGTGCTTCTTC

d_call: -
clone_size: -
v_call: TRBV7-9
j_call: TRBJ1-4
cdr3_length: 15
cdr3_aa: CASSGTGSTNEKLFF
cdr3_nt: TGTGCCAGCAGCGGCACAGGGTCAACTAATGAAAAACTGTTTTTT

d_call: TRBD2
clone_size: -
v_call: TRBV6-6
j_call: TRBJ2-7
cdr3_length: 14
cdr3_aa: CASSSTGTTYEQYF
cdr3_nt: TGTGCCAGCAGTTCCACCGGGACTACTTACGAGCAGTACTTC

d_call: TRBD2
clone_size: -
v_call: TRBV4-2
j_call: TRBJ2-7
cdr3_length: 16
cdr3_aa: CASSQDVPAGRYEQYF
cdr3_nt: TGTGCCAGCAGCCAAGATGTACCAGCGGGACGGTACGAGCAGTACTTC

d_call: -
clone_size: -
v_call: TRBV10-2
j_call: TRBJ1-1
cdr3_length: 13
cdr3_aa: CASRGTGYSEAFF
cdr3_nt: TGCGCCAGCAGGGGGACGGGATATAGTGAAGCTTTCTTT

d_call: TRBD1
clone_size: -
v_call: TRBV2
j_call: TRBJ1-5
cdr3_length: 14
cdr3_aa: CASSTWGQSQPQHF
cdr3_nt: TGTGCCAGCAGTACGTGGGGACAGTCTCAGCCCCAGCATTTT

d_call: TRBD1
clone_size: -
v_call: TRBV7-2
j_call: TRBJ2-3
cdr3_length: 16
cdr3_aa: CASSSWTGLDADTQYF
cdr3_nt: TGTGCCAGCAGCAGTTGGACAGGTCTCGATGCAGATACGCAGTATTTT

d_call: TRBD1
clone_size: -
v_call: TRBV9
j_call: TRBJ1-3
cdr3_length: 16
cdr3_aa: CASSEETGGAGNTIYF
cdr3_nt: TGTGCCAGCAGCGAGGAGACAGGGGGCGCGGGAAACACCATATATTTT

d_call: -
clone_size: -
v_call: TRBV20-1
j_call: TRBJ2-1
cdr3_length: 10
cdr3_aa: CSARRNEQFF
cdr3_nt: TGCAGTGCGCGGAGAAATGAGCAGTTCTTC

d_call: -
clone_size: -
v_call: TRBV9
j_call: TRBJ1-5
cdr3_length: 15
cdr3_aa: CASSVEGVSNQPQHF
cdr3_nt: TGTGCCAGCAGCGTAGAAGGGGTCAGCAATCAGCCCCAGCATTTT

d_call: -
clone_size: few
v_call: TRBV21-1
j_call: TRBJ2-7
cdr3_length: 18
cdr3_aa: CASSKGEAGAKSSYEQYF
cdr3_nt: TGTGCCAGCAGCAAAGGGGAGGCGGGGGCGAAAAGCTCCTACGAGCAGTACTTC

d_call: TRBD2
clone_size: -
v_call: TRBV7-2
j_call: TRBJ2-1
cdr3_length: 16
cdr3_aa: CASSLGNIGTSTEQFF
cdr3_nt: TGTGCCAGCAGCTTAGGGAATATTGGGACTAGCACCGAGCAGTTCTTC

d_call: -
clone_size: -
v_call: TRBV14
j_call: TRBJ2-1
cdr3_length: 12
cdr3_aa: CASSQELGEQFF
cdr3_nt: TGTGCCAGCAGCCAAGAGCTCGGTGAGCAGTTCTTC

d_call: TRBD2
clone_size: -
v_call: TRBV4-1
j_call: TRBJ2-1
cdr3_length: 17
cdr3_aa: CASSQDRRLAEYNEQFF
cdr3_nt: TGCGCCAGCAGCCAAGATCGACGTCTAGCGGAGTACAATGAGCAGTTCTTC

d_call: -
clone_size: -
v_call: TRBV19
j_call: TRBJ2-7
cdr3_length: 14
cdr3_aa: CASSEAPRGYEQYF
cdr3_nt: TGTGCCAGTAGTGAGGCACCGAGGGGCTACGAGCAGTACTTC

d_call: -
clone_size: -
v_call: TRBV7-6
j_call: TRBJ2-5
cdr3_length: 15
cdr3_aa: CASSLESRNQETQYF
cdr3_nt: TGTGCCAGCAGCTTAGAGTCCCGTAACCAAGAGACCCAGTACTTC

d_call: -
clone_size: -
v_call: TRBV27
j_call: TRBJ2-3
cdr3_length: 12
cdr3_aa: CASSLWGDTQYF
cdr3_nt: TGTGCCAGCAGTTTATGGGGAGATACGCAGTATTTT